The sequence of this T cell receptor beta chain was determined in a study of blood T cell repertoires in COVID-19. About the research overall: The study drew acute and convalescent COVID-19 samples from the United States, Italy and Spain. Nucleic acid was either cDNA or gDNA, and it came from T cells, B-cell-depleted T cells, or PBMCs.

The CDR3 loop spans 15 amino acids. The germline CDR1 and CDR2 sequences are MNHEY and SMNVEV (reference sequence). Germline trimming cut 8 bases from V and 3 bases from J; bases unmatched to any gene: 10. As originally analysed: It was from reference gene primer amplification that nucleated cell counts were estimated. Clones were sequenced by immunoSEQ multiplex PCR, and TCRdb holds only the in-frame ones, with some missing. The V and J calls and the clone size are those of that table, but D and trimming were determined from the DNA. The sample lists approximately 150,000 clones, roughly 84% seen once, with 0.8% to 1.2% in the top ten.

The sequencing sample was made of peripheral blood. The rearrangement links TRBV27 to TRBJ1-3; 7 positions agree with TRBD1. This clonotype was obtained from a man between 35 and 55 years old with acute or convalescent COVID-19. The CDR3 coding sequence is TGTGCCAGCGGCAGACAGGGTACACTTGGAAACACCATATATTTT. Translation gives CASGRQGTLGNTIYF.